The source of this T cell receptor beta chain is a study of shared clonotypes between healthy human individuals. Overall study context: The composition of the donors was two women and a few men aged 18 to 49. Study outcomes and limitations: Clonotype sharing among donors was thought likely to change with sequencing depth. Naive CD4 clonotypes were shared across a few donors at around 5%.

Method: immunoSEQ multiplex PCR; TCRdb's copy keeps in-frame clones and lacks some. The sample yields approximately 2,000,000 clones, about nine tenths seen once. Every donor was a Caucasian adult from Nashville, Tennessee. Note on this clone: Its antigen remains unknown.

The length of the CDR3 is 17 residues. With V trimmed by 6 bases and J by 6 bases, 20 bases remained unmatched. The sample taken for sequencing was naive CD4+ T cells from PBMCs. Noted subset: CD45RA+ positively selected. This chain uses TRBV6-7 with TRBJ2-7; 7 bases map to TRBD1. TRBV6-7 counts as an open reading frame of uncertain function. This receptor was identified in a man aged 18-30 years in good health. Some clones in this sample may be carry-over from other donors' samples. The CDR3 bases are TGTGCCAGCAGACCAACTTGGGACAGAGGGGTCGTTGGCGAGCAGTACTTC. Its protein product is CASRPTWDRGVVGEQYF.